This T cell receptor beta chain was profiled in a study of blood T cells in healthy people across ages. CDR1 and CDR2 from the germline V gene are SGHKS and YYEKEE (reference sequence). Trimming cost V 4 bases and J 3 bases, with 17 bases left between them. This CDR3 is built from 16 residues. It was with a sample-barcoded 5' primer and a J-beta primer mix that a second PCR of about 6 to 12 cycles was run. TCRdb fed the 5' RACE reads into MiXCR, producing one record per CDR3 protein. The sample has approximately 780,000 distinct CDR3 sequences, roughly 24% seen once. These data were also filed under a second study, of T cells of mothers and their children. That study adds: Addition of sample barcodes and 2-4 random nucleotides occurred through the M1S primer of the second PCR.

This rearrangement joins TRBV5-5 to TRBJ1-3; D is unclear. Specimen: blood. This TCR was recovered from a boy between 10 and 17 years old in good health. This CDR3 is CASSLAGRGNGNTIYF. In DNA, the CDR3 is TGTGCCAGCAGCCTGGCCGGCCGCGGGAATGGAAACACCATATATTTT.